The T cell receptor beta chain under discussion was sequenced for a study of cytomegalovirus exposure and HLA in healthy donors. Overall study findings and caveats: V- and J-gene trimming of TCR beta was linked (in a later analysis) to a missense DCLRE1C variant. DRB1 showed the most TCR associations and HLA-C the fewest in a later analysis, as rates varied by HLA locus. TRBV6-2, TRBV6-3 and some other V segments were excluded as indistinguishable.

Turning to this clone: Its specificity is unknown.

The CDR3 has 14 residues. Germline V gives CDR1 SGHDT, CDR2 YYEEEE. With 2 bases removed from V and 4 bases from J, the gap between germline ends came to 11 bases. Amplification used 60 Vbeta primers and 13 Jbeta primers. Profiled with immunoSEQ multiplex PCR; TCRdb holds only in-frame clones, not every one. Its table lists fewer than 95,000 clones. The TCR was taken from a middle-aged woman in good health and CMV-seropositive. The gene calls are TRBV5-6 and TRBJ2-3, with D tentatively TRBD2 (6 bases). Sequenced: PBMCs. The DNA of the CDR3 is TGTGCCAGCAGCTTACGGGAGTATGCAGATACGCAGTATTTT. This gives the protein CASSLREYADTQYF.